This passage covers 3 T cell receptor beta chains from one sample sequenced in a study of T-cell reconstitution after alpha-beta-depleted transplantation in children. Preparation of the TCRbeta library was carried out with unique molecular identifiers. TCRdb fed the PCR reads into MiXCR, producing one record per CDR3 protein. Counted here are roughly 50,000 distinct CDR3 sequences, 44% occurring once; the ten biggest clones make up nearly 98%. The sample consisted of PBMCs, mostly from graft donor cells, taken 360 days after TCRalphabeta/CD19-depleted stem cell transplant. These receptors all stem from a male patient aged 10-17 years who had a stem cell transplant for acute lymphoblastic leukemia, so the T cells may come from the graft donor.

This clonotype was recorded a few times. CDR3 DNA: TGCGCCAGCAGCTCCGGACCGGCCCGGGGAGAGACCCAGTACTTC. This codes for CASSSGPARGETQYF. The chain is built from TRBV5-1 and TRBJ2-5; weak D call: TRBD2 (5 bases). V was pared by 3 bases and J by 4 bases, with 16 bases between. The CDR3 consists of 15 residues. The germline gives CDR1 SGHRS, CDR2 YFSETQ.

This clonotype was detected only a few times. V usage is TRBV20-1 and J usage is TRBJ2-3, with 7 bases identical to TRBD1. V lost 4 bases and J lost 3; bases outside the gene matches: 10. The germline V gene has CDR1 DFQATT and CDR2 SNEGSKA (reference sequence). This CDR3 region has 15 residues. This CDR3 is CSANRQGRATDTQYF. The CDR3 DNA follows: TGCAGTGCTAACCGACAGGGACGAGCAACAGATACGCAGTATTTT.

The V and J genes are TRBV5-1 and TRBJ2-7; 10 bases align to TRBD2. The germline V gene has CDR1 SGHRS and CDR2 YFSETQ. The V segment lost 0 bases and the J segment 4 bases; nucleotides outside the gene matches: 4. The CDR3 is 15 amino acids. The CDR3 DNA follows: TGCGCCAGCAGCTTGGGGGCTAGCGGGGGTTACGAGCAGTACTTC. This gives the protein CASSLGASGGYEQYF.